Each of the 8 T cell receptor beta chains below was sequenced from the same sample in a study of CD8 T cells in Susac syndrome. Roughly 0.45 to 1 ug RNA was reverse transcribed with random hexamers. TCRdb fed the immunoSEQ multiplex PCR reads into MiXCR, producing one record per CDR3 protein. Seen here are around 280,000 distinct CDR3 sequences, approximately 84% observed once, and the top ten hold approximately 0.11%. The sample was CD8+ T cells from PBMCs. The receptors stem from a human donor with multiple sclerosis.

This chain joins TRBV28 and TRBJ1-2; D call uncertain. V gave up 5 bases and J gave up 2 bases, with 12 bases separating them. This CDR3 is built from 14 residues. The germline gives CDR1 MDHEN, CDR2 SYDVKM. The CDR3 spells CASSPINTNYGYTF. The CDR3 DNA sequence: TGTGCCAGCAGTCCTATAAATACCAACTATGGCTACACCTTC.

V is TRBV19 and J is TRBJ2-3, with 9 bases matching TRBD1. The germline V gene has CDR1 LNHDA and CDR2 SQIVND (reference sequence). The CDR3 runs 14 residues. V lost 7 bases to trimming and J lost 6 bases; unmatched junction nucleotides: 8. The CDR3 loop is CASTADRGGDTQYF. The CDR3 DNA reads as TGTGCCAGTACTGCTGACAGGGGGGGTGATACGCAGTATTTT.

This chain links TRBV7-2 with TRBJ2-1; the D is unclear. The CDR3 consists of 16 residues. CDR1 is SGHTA, CDR2 FQGNSA, per germline. V shed 5 bases and J shed 0 bases, with 14 bases lying between them. CDR3 sequence (DNA): TGTGCCAGCAGCCTCCGCGACCCGAGCTCCTACAATGAGCAGTTCTTC. Encoded protein: CASSLRDPSSYNEQFF.

This clonotype appeared a single time. The chain combines TRBV15 with TRBJ1-3; D not resolved. V dropped 2 bases and J dropped 1 base, with 3 bases sitting between them. Germline CDR1 and CDR2: LNHNV and YYDKDF (reference sequence). The CDR3 runs to 13 residues. Here the CDR3 DNA reads TGTGCCACCAGCAGATCATCTGGAAACACCATATATTTT. This encodes CATSRSSGNTIYF.

This sequence joins TRBV27 and TRBJ2-7, with 13 bases matching TRBD2. In germline, CDR1 is MNHEY, CDR2 SMNVEV (reference sequence). This CDR3 has 15 amino acids. After removal of 7 bases from V and 2 bases from J, the junction contained 5 bases not matched to a gene. In DNA, the CDR3 is TGTGCCAGCACCCGCGGGACTAGCGGGGCCTACGAGCAGTACTTC. Its translation is CASTRGTSGAYEQYF.

The chain joins TRBV10-3 to TRBJ1-2; TRBD1 matches 8 bases. The CDR3 is made up of 14 amino acids. CDR1 ENHRY and CDR2 SYGVKD come from the germline V gene. J lost 6 bases, V lost 4 bases, and 7 bases had no gene match. The CDR3: CAISGETGVNGYTF. The CDR3 coding sequence is TGTGCCATCAGTGGGGAGACAGGGGTAAATGGCTACACCTTC.

V and J are TRBV7-9 and TRBJ1-2; 8 bases are a match to TRBD1. The CDR3 has 15 amino acids. Germline lookup yields CDR1 SEHNR and CDR2 FQNEAQ (reference sequence). J lost 8 bases, V lost 1 base, and 9 bases had no gene match. The CDR3 here is CASSLGRGTGVGYTF. DNA of the CDR3: TGTGCCAGCAGCTTAGGTCGAGGGACAGGAGTCGGCTACACCTTC.

The genes are TRBV19 and TRBJ2-1, with D perhaps TRBD2 (5 bases). This CDR3 is built from 12 residues. CDR1 is LNHDA, CDR2 SQIVND, per germline (reference sequence). V dropped 11 bases and J dropped 8 bases, with 16 bases sitting between them. The CDR3, as DNA: TGTGCCGCGGGTTATGGGATCTATGAGCAGTTCTTC. Amino acids: CAAGYGIYEQFF. The full variable domain, in which reference TRBV19 and TRBJ2-1 provide the parts outside the CDR3, is DGGITQSPKYLFRKEGQNVTLSCEQNLNHDAMYWYRQDPGQGLRLIYYSQIVNDFQKGDIAEGYSVSREKKESFPLTVTSAQKNPTAFYLCAAGYGIYEQFFGPGTRLTVL.